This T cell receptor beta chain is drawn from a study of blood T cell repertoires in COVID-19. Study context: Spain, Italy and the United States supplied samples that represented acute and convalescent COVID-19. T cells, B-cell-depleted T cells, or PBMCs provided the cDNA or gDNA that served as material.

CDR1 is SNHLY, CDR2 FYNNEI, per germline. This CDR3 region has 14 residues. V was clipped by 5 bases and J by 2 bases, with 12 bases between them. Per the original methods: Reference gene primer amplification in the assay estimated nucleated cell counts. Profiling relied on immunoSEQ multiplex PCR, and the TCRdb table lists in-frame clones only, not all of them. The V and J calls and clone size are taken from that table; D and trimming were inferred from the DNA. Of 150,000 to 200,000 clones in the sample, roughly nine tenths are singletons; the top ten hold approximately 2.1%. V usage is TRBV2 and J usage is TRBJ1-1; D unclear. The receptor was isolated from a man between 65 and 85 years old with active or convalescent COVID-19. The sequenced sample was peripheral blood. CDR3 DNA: TGTGCCAGCAGTATCATGCCGGGAAACACTGAAGCTTTCTTT. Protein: CASSIMPGNTEAFF.